Below are 15 T cell receptor beta chains sequenced from a single sample in a study of T cells after yellow fever vaccination. TCRdb re-derived calls from the 5' RACE reads in MiXCR, one entry per CDR3 protein. The sample lists 150,000 to 200,000 distinct CDR3 sequences; approximately 9.7% were seen once. This specimen was CD8+ T cells sorted from PBMCs, taken 45 days after the yellow fever booster vaccination. These receptors were collected from a man younger than 35 who received the YFV17D yellow fever vaccine.

This clonotype was picked up a small number of times. V usage is TRBV15 and J usage is TRBJ2-3, with D perhaps matching TRBD2 (6 bases). The V gene's germline CDR1 is LNHNV and CDR2 YYDKDF (reference sequence). The CDR3 loop spans 16 amino acids. V was trimmed by 1 base and J by 5 bases, leaving 16 bases between them. This CDR3 is CATSRGRRGGRDTQYF. The DNA for the CDR3 is TGTGCCACCAGCAGAGGCCGTCGGGGAGGACGAGATACGCAGTATTTT.

This clonotype was observed a handful of times. This rearrangement joins TRBV10-3 to TRBJ2-2; D unresolved. This CDR3 is built from 11 residues. Germline loops: CDR1 ENHRY, CDR2 SYGVKD. V lost 6 bases and J lost 6, with 5 bases in between. CDR3 sequence (DNA): TGTGCCATCAGAGGGTCCGGGGAGCTGTTTTTT. Protein: CAIRGSGELFF.

This rearrangement joins TRBV7-9 to TRBJ2-1; D not certain. Trimming shortened V by 5 bases and J by 1 base, and 12 bases separated the two germline ends. Germline CDR1 and CDR2: SEHNR and FQNEAQ (reference sequence). This CDR3 is 15 amino acids long. CDR3 protein: CASSPAGRSYNEQFF. The CDR3 DNA follows: TGTGCCAGCAGCCCAGCTGGGCGGTCCTACAATGAGCAGTTCTTC.

V and J are TRBV9 and TRBJ2-3, with TRBD2 as a possible D gene (6 bases). CDR3 length equals 14 residues. CDR1 is SGDLS, CDR2 YYNGEE, per germline. Trimming left V 3 bases short and J 0 bases short, with 8 bases between. The CDR3 region has the DNA TGTGCCAGCAGCGAGGAGGGAAGCACAGATACGCAGTATTTT. This gives the protein CASSEEGSTDTQYF.

The gene calls are TRBV7-6 and TRBJ1-1, with 7 bases aligning to TRBD1. This CDR3 comprises 12 residues. Germline CDR1 reads SGHVS; CDR2 reads FNYEAQ. With V trimmed by 8 bases and J by 6 bases, 6 bases remained unmatched. This CDR3 is CASQGGEAEAFF. The CDR3 nucleotides read TGTGCCAGCCAGGGGGGGGAGGCTGAAGCTTTCTTT.

The chain uses TRBV6-5 and TRBJ1-2; 8 nucleotides match TRBD1. With V trimmed by 2 bases and J by 0 bases, 8 bases remained unmatched. The CDR3 length is 17 residues. Germline lookup yields CDR1 MNHEY and CDR2 SVGAGI. This CDR3 reads CASSYSGQGIPNYGYTF. CDR3 nucleotide sequence: TGTGCCAGCAGTTACAGTGGACAGGGAATACCTAACTATGGCTACACCTTC.

This clonotype was seen more than once but under ten times. This chain joins TRBV2 and TRBJ2-3, with a possible D match to TRBD2 (7 bases). V was shortened by 3 bases and J by 1 base, with 14 bases between the two germline ends. Germline V lookup: CDR1 SNHLY, CDR2 FYNNEI. This CDR3 has 16 amino acids. CDR3 residues: CASSEFGGAGTDTQYF. CDR3 nucleotides: TGTGCCAGCAGTGAGTTTGGGGGGGCTGGCACAGATACGCAGTATTTT. Full variable domain (missing parts from reference TRBV2 and TRBJ2-3): EPEVTQTPSHQVTQMGQEVILRCVPISNHLYFYWYRQILGQKVEFLVSFYNNEISEKSEIFDDQFSVERPDGSNFTLKIRSTKLEDSAMYFCASSEFGGAGTDTQYFGPGTRLTVL.

V and J are TRBV19 and TRBJ1-2; D gene ambiguous. Germline CDR1 LNHDA, CDR2 SQIVND (reference sequence). Trimming took off 11 bases at V and 8 bases at J, with 15 bases between the two ends. The CDR3 is 11 residues long. The CDR3 loop reads CAPSVEAGYTF. CDR3 coding DNA: TGTGCCCCATCCGTGGAGGCCGGCTACACCTTC. Using reference TRBV19 and TRBJ1-2 for the parts outside the CDR3, the full variable domain is DGGITQSPKYLFRKEGQNVTLSCEQNLNHDAMYWYRQDPGQGLRLIYYSQIVNDFQKGDIAEGYSVSREKKESFPLTVTSAQKNPTAFYLCAPSVEAGYTFGSGTRLTVV.

This clonotype was detected only a few times. The V and J genes are TRBV24-1 and TRBJ2-7, with TRBD1 identical over 7 bases. The CDR3 extends over 14 amino acids. Trimming took 7 bases from V and 5 from J; bases not matched to a gene: 10. Germline V gene data show CDR1 as KGHDR and CDR2 as SFDVKD. The CDR3 DNA is TGTGCCACCAGCGCTCCCCAGGGGGTCCACGAGCAGTACGTC. Its protein product is CATSAPQGVHEQYV.

This chain connects TRBV12-3 or TRBV12-4 to TRBJ1-2, with D tentatively TRBD1 (6 bases). This CDR3 is built from 15 residues. The ends were cut back, 4 bases at V and 5 bases at J, with 17 bases in the middle. Here the CDR3 reads CASSSRDRPAYGYTF. The CDR3, as DNA: TGTGCCAGCAGTTCGAGAGACAGGCCTGCATATGGCTACACCTTC.

This rearrangement joins TRBV4-3 to TRBJ2-4; a possible D gene is TRBD1 (6 bases). This CDR3 spans 14 amino acids. CDR1 is LGHNA, CDR2 YSLEER, per germline. V lost 1 base, J lost 10 bases, and 14 bases lay in between. The chain's CDR3 is CASSQARGDRIQYF. The DNA for the CDR3 is TGCGCCAGCAGCCAAGCCAGGGGAGATAGAATTCAGTACTTC.

The chain combines TRBV20-1 with TRBJ2-1; D not certain. CDR1 is DFQATT and CDR2 is SNEGSKA in the germline V gene (reference sequence). The CDR3 loop spans 12 amino acids. Between the trimmed V and J ends, which lost 0 bases and 10 bases, there was a span of 10 bases. The CDR3 nucleotides are TGCAGTGCTAGAGATAATGCACCGGAGCAGTTCTTC. This encodes CSARDNAPEQFF.

This clonotype was seen more than once but under ten times. The chain is built from TRBV29-1 and TRBJ2-1; D unresolved. The CDR3 covers 15 residues. Germline assignment: CDR1 SQVTM and CDR2 ANQGSEA. Trimming stripped 0 bases from V and 0 bases from J, with 9 bases between. The CDR3 DNA sequence: TGCAGCGTTGAAGATCAACAGTTCTCCTACAATGAGCAGTTCTTC. Amino acids: CSVEDQQFSYNEQFF.

This clonotype was picked up a small number of times. J is TRBJ1-4 and V is TRBV18, with 9 bases fitting TRBD1. Germline CDR1 KGHSH, CDR2 LQKENI. The CDR3 length is 21 residues. Unmatched junction bases numbered 28, after V lost 6 bases and J lost 8 bases. The CDR3 bases are TGTGCCAGCTCTCCGATCGGTGACGGGACAGGGTTGGCAGTCGTGGGAGAAAAACTGTTTTTT. Translation gives CASSPIGDGTGLAVVGEKLFF. Combining the CDR3 with reference TRBV18 and TRBJ1-4 gives the whole variable domain NAGVMQNPRHLVRRRGQEARLRCSPMKGHSHVYWYRQLPEEGLKFMVYLQKENIIDESGMPKERFSAEFPKEGPSILRIQQVVRGDSAAYFCASSPIGDGTGLAVVGEKLFFGSGTQLSVL.

The J gene is TRBJ1-3, the V gene TRBV4-1; D is uncertain. V lost 1 base and J 0 bases, leaving 13 bases between the germline ends. Looked up from germline, CDR1 is MGHRA and CDR2 is YSYEKL. This CDR3 comprises 17 residues. The CDR3 spells CASSQVTPGYSGNTIYF. The CDR3 DNA reads as TGCGCCAGCAGCCAAGTTACCCCTGGATACTCTGGAAACACCATATATTTT.